The entry below gives a single TCR beta chain sequence along with its context. Its antigen is still unknown. These data come from a study of T cell responses to AZD1222 COVID-19 vaccine. CDR1 SEHNR and CDR2 FQNEAQ come from the germline V gene (reference sequence). The V and J ends lost 2 bases and 0 bases respectively, with 8 bases between them. CDR3 length: 15 residues. Study-wide findings and caveats: A rise in Spike-specific TCR breadth and depth followed two AZD1222 doses.

Clones were read by immunoSEQ multiplex PCR, and TCRdb kept only the in-frame ones, dropping some. The sample records 120,000 or so clones, over 75% being singletons. Sequencing used peripheral blood, obtained on day 0 of AZD1222 vaccination. The chain has TRBV7-9 and TRBJ1-3; D unresolved. The receptor comes from an adult in good health. For the CDR3, the DNA is TGTGCCAGCAGCTTAACCAGCTCCTCTGGAAACACCATATATTTT. Its translation is CASSLTSSSGNTIYF. Full variable domain (missing parts from reference TRBV7-9 and TRBJ1-3): DTGVSQNPRHKITKRGQNVTFRCDPISEHNRLYWYRQTLGQGPEFLTYFQNEAQLEKSRLLSDRFSAERPKGSFSTLEIQRTEQGDSAMYLCASSLTSSSGNTIYFGEGSWLTVV.